The rows below give T cell receptor beta chains drawn from one sample of a study of blood T cells in healthy people across ages. TCRdb used MiXCR to reprocess the 5' RACE reads, holding one entry per CDR3 protein. The sample records some 900,000 distinct CDR3 sequences, more than 25% being singletons. The sequenced sample consisted of blood. These receptors all stem from a woman of 80 years or more in good health. CDR3s include the opening cysteine and the closing phenylalanine or tryptophan. The order of the fields is CDR3 protein, CDR3 DNA, V gene, J gene, D gene, clone size. The D gene is left open where the match is weak. Clone size appears in some rows only: once, few, many, or a class for an expanded clone.

CDR3aa: CASIPGLYEQYF
CDR3nt: TGTGCCAGCATCCCGGGCCTCTACGAGCAGTACTTC
v_gene: TRBV21-1
j_gene: TRBJ2-7
d_gene: -
abundance: few

CDR3aa: CASSQPGTGGGETQYF
CDR3nt: TGTGCCAGCAGCCAACCAGGGACAGGGGGAGGAGAGACCCAGTACTTC
v_gene: TRBV3-1
j_gene: TRBJ2-5
d_gene: TRBD1
abundance: many

CDR3aa: CASSATAPETQYF
CDR3nt: TGTGCCAGCTCAGCGACAGCACCAGAGACCCAGTACTTC
v_gene: TRBV18
j_gene: TRBJ2-5
d_gene: -
abundance: -

CDR3aa: CASSELGTDELNEQYF
CDR3nt: TGTGCCAGCAGTGAACTCGGGACTGATGAACTTAATGAGCAGTACTTC
v_gene: TRBV25-1
j_gene: TRBJ2-7
d_gene: -
abundance: -

CDR3aa: CASSPLLQLNYGYTF
CDR3nt: TGTGCCAGCAGTCCTCTTCTTCAACTAAACTATGGCTACACCTTC
v_gene: TRBV6-2/TRBV6-3
j_gene: TRBJ1-2
d_gene: -
abundance: -

CDR3aa: CASSFVGPYGYTF
CDR3nt: TGTGCCAGCAGCTTTGTCGGACCATATGGCTACACCTTC
v_gene: TRBV12-3/TRBV12-4
j_gene: TRBJ1-2
d_gene: -
abundance: many

CDR3aa: CASSLFRGQETQYF
CDR3nt: TGTGCCAGCAGTTTATTTCGGGGTCAAGAGACCCAGTACTTC
v_gene: TRBV12-3/TRBV12-4
j_gene: TRBJ2-5
d_gene: -
abundance: many

CDR3aa: CASSLMDQGEYF
CDR3nt: TGTGCCAGCAGCTTGATGGACCAAGGGGAGTACTTC
v_gene: TRBV5-4
j_gene: TRBJ2-5
d_gene: -
abundance: few

CDR3aa: CASSYDRNYEQYF
CDR3nt: TGTGCCAGCAGTTACGACCGTAATTACGAGCAGTACTTC
v_gene: TRBV6-5
j_gene: TRBJ2-7
d_gene: -
abundance: many

CDR3aa: CVSSRAYMNTEAFF
CDR3nt: TGTGTCAGCAGCCGTGCGTACATGAACACTGAAGCTTTCTTT
v_gene: TRBV7-2
j_gene: TRBJ1-1
d_gene: -
abundance: -

CDR3aa: CSTRRGVRETQYF
CDR3nt: TGCAGTACTAGACGGGGGGTTCGGGAGACCCAGTACTTC
v_gene: TRBV20-1
j_gene: TRBJ2-5
d_gene: TRBD2
abundance: many

CDR3aa: CASSRSSGTPLDTQYF
CDR3nt: TGTGCCAGCAGTCGGTCGTCCGGGACCCCTTTGGATACGCAGTATTTT
v_gene: TRBV6-6
j_gene: TRBJ2-3
d_gene: -
abundance: few

CDR3aa: CASSLAGSQGNEQFF
CDR3nt: TGTGCCAGCAGCTTAGCGGGGTCTCAGGGCAATGAGCAGTTCTTC
v_gene: TRBV7-9
j_gene: TRBJ2-1
d_gene: -
abundance: many

CDR3aa: CASSQDSMADTQYF
CDR3nt: TGCGCCAGCAGCCAAGACTCTATGGCAGATACGCAGTATTTT
v_gene: TRBV4-3
j_gene: TRBJ2-3
d_gene: -
abundance: many

CDR3aa: CSAREGGQGSIQPQHF
CDR3nt: TGCAGTGCTAGAGAGGGGGGACAGGGGTCAATTCAGCCCCAGCATTTT
v_gene: TRBV20-1
j_gene: TRBJ1-5
d_gene: TRBD1
abundance: many

CDR3aa: CASSPLGGLAETQYF
CDR3nt: TGTGCCAGCAGTCCCTTGGGGGGCCTAGCCGAGACCCAGTACTTC
v_gene: TRBV6-5
j_gene: TRBJ2-5
d_gene: -
abundance: many

CDR3aa: CASSEFRGRTGELFF
CDR3nt: TGCGCCAGCAGTGAGTTCAGGGGGCGGACCGGGGAGCTGTTTTTT
v_gene: TRBV10-1
j_gene: TRBJ2-2
d_gene: TRBD1
abundance: few

CDR3aa: CASSLVVLGTGGYEQYF
CDR3nt: TGCGCCAGCAGCTTGGTCGTTTTGGGGACAGGGGGCTACGAGCAGTACTTC
v_gene: TRBV5-1
j_gene: TRBJ2-7
d_gene: TRBD1
abundance: -

CDR3aa: CASTPLAGGLGELFF
CDR3nt: TGTGCCAGCACCCCGCTAGCGGGGGGTCTCGGGGAGCTGTTTTTT
v_gene: TRBV12-3/TRBV12-4
j_gene: TRBJ2-2
d_gene: TRBD2
abundance: many

CDR3aa: CASRSGGSYGYTF
CDR3nt: TGTGCCAGCAGATCAGGGGGTAGCTATGGCTACACCTTC
v_gene: TRBV28
j_gene: TRBJ1-2
d_gene: TRBD1
abundance: many

CDR3aa: CASRDRGIGYGYTF
CDR3nt: TGTGCCAGCAGAGATCGGGGGATCGGGTATGGCTACACCTTC
v_gene: TRBV6-6
j_gene: TRBJ1-2
d_gene: -
abundance: few

CDR3aa: CASSPTLAGGTDTQYF
CDR3nt: TGTGCCAGCAGCCCAACACTAGCGGGGGGGACAGATACGCAGTATTTT
v_gene: TRBV7-2
j_gene: TRBJ2-3
d_gene: TRBD2
abundance: many

CDR3aa: CASSPIGQYTEAFF
CDR3nt: TGTGCCAGCAGTCCCATAGGACAGTACACTGAAGCTTTCTTT
v_gene: TRBV28
j_gene: TRBJ1-1
d_gene: -
abundance: -

CDR3aa: CASREDTNEQFF
CDR3nt: TGTGCCAGCAGAGAAGACACAAATGAGCAGTTCTTC
v_gene: TRBV2
j_gene: TRBJ2-1
d_gene: -
abundance: -

CDR3aa: CASSLPDRVGLYGYTF
CDR3nt: TGTGCCAGCAGCTTACCAGACAGGGTCGGGCTTTATGGCTACACCTTC
v_gene: TRBV7-9
j_gene: TRBJ1-2
d_gene: TRBD1
abundance: many

CDR3aa: CASSPVRTGGHGYTF
CDR3nt: TGTGCCAGCAGCCCGGTCCGGACAGGGGGCCATGGCTACACCTTC
v_gene: TRBV7-2
j_gene: TRBJ1-2
d_gene: TRBD1
abundance: many

CDR3aa: CASSLTTTGAGANVLTF
CDR3nt: TGCGCCAGCAGCTTGACGACGACGGGGGCTGGGGCCAACGTCCTGACTTTC
v_gene: TRBV5-1
j_gene: TRBJ2-6
d_gene: -
abundance: many

CDR3aa: CASSFQTGEGNTEAFF
CDR3nt: TGTGCCAGCAGCTTCCAGACAGGGGAGGGGAACACTGAAGCTTTCTTT
v_gene: TRBV7-2
j_gene: TRBJ1-1
d_gene: TRBD1
abundance: -

CDR3aa: CASSGGTSTDTQYF
CDR3nt: TGTGCCAGCAGTGGCGGGACTTCCACAGATACGCAGTATTTT
v_gene: TRBV12-3/TRBV12-4
j_gene: TRBJ2-3
d_gene: -
abundance: -

CDR3aa: CASSPTPGTGRWNYGYTF
CDR3nt: TGTGCCAGCAGTCCAACCCCCGGGACAGGGAGGTGGAACTATGGCTACACCTTC
v_gene: TRBV27
j_gene: TRBJ1-2
d_gene: TRBD1
abundance: -

CDR3aa: CASSFLTGKETQFF
CDR3nt: TGTGCCAGCAGCTTCCTGACAGGGAAGGAGACCCAGTTCTTC
v_gene: TRBV7-2
j_gene: TRBJ2-1
d_gene: TRBD1
abundance: -

CDR3aa: CASNFAQYNEQYF
CDR3nt: TGTGCCAGCAACTTCGCCCAATACAATGAGCAGTACTTC
v_gene: TRBV11-3
j_gene: TRBJ2-7
d_gene: -
abundance: -

CDR3aa: CSVLQESVDEQYF
CDR3nt: TGCAGCGTTCTTCAGGAGTCCGTCGACGAGCAGTACTTC
v_gene: TRBV29-1
j_gene: TRBJ2-7
d_gene: -
abundance: -

CDR3aa: CASTYGVGADMEYF
CDR3nt: TGTGCCAGCACATATGGAGTGGGAGCAGATATGGAGTATTTT
v_gene: TRBV12-3/TRBV12-4
j_gene: TRBJ2-3
d_gene: -
abundance: -

CDR3aa: CSARASGIRIGDEQYF
CDR3nt: TGCAGTGCTAGAGCTTCGGGGATTCGGATAGGCGATGAGCAGTACTTC
v_gene: TRBV20-1
j_gene: TRBJ2-7
d_gene: -
abundance: -

CDR3aa: CAWGQAGEYF
CDR3nt: TGTGCCTGGGGCCAAGCAGGGGAGTACTTC
v_gene: TRBV30
j_gene: TRBJ2-5
d_gene: -
abundance: few

CDR3aa: CASSLAPNTGELFF
CDR3nt: TGTGCCAGCAGCTTAGCTCCGAACACCGGGGAGCTGTTTTTT
v_gene: TRBV11-2
j_gene: TRBJ2-2
d_gene: -
abundance: many

CDR3aa: CASSSRGIRYYEQYF
CDR3nt: TGTGCCAGCAGCTCGAGGGGTATCCGGTACTACGAGCAGTACTTC
v_gene: TRBV5-6
j_gene: TRBJ2-7
d_gene: -
abundance: many

CDR3aa: CASSYSSGLAGGLYNEQYF
CDR3nt: TGTGCCAGCAGTTACTCATCGGGACTAGCGGGGGGGCTCTACAATGAGCAGTACTTC
v_gene: TRBV6-2/TRBV6-3
j_gene: TRBJ2-7
d_gene: TRBD2
abundance: few

CDR3aa: CASSSPGNLATDTQYF
CDR3nt: TGTGCCAGCAGCTCCCCCGGGAATTTAGCCACAGATACGCAGTATTTT
v_gene: TRBV11-2
j_gene: TRBJ2-3
d_gene: -
abundance: -

CDR3aa: CASSFGTSGWRRLQETQYF
CDR3nt: TGTGCCAGCAGCTTCGGAACTTCGGGGTGGAGGAGACTACAAGAGACCCAGTACTTC
v_gene: TRBV11-2
j_gene: TRBJ2-5
d_gene: -
abundance: many

CDR3aa: CASAQPLAGLVGYTF
CDR3nt: TGTGCCAGCGCTCAACCCCTTGCAGGGCTGGTAGGCTACACCTTC
v_gene: TRBV27
j_gene: TRBJ1-2
d_gene: -
abundance: many

CDR3aa: CASSYTNTGELFF
CDR3nt: TGTGCCAGCTCATATACGAACACCGGGGAGCTGTTTTTT
v_gene: TRBV6-2/TRBV6-3
j_gene: TRBJ2-2
d_gene: -
abundance: -

CDR3aa: CAWSAGGEQFF
CDR3nt: TGTGCCTGGAGTGCAGGGGGTGAGCAGTTCTTC
v_gene: TRBV30
j_gene: TRBJ2-1
d_gene: TRBD1
abundance: many

CDR3aa: CASSFDRGQYF
CDR3nt: TGTGCCAGCAGTTTTGACAGGGGGCAGTACTTC
v_gene: TRBV12-3/TRBV12-4
j_gene: TRBJ2-5
d_gene: TRBD1
abundance: many

CDR3aa: CSARDRDYHYNEQFF
CDR3nt: TGCAGTGCTAGAGATCGGGACTACCACTACAATGAGCAGTTCTTC
v_gene: TRBV20-1
j_gene: TRBJ2-1
d_gene: TRBD2
abundance: once

CDR3aa: CASSYSLVQETQYF
CDR3nt: TGTGCCAGCAGTTACTCACTAGTCCAAGAGACCCAGTACTTC
v_gene: TRBV6-5
j_gene: TRBJ2-5
d_gene: -
abundance: many

CDR3aa: CATSRRGFNEKLFF
CDR3nt: TGTGCCACCAGCCGCAGGGGCTTTAATGAAAAACTGTTTTTT
v_gene: TRBV15
j_gene: TRBJ1-4
d_gene: -
abundance: many

CDR3aa: CASSLSGQGSSTGYTF
CDR3nt: TGTGCCAGCAGCCTCTCGGGACAGGGGTCATCAACTGGCTACACCTTC
v_gene: TRBV7-2
j_gene: TRBJ1-2
d_gene: TRBD1
abundance: many

CDR3aa: CASSLGRRGRTYEQYF
CDR3nt: TGTGCCAGCAGTTTAGGGCGAAGGGGGAGAACCTACGAGCAGTACTTC
v_gene: TRBV28
j_gene: TRBJ2-7
d_gene: -
abundance: many

CDR3aa: CAWSADSATNEKLFF
CDR3nt: TGTGCCTGGAGTGCCGACAGTGCAACTAATGAAAAACTGTTTTTT
v_gene: TRBV30
j_gene: TRBJ1-4
d_gene: -
abundance: -

CDR3aa: CASSQDPQGAVGYTF
CDR3nt: TGCGCCAGCAGCCAAGATCCGCAGGGGGCGGTTGGCTACACCTTC
v_gene: TRBV4-3
j_gene: TRBJ1-2
d_gene: TRBD1
abundance: many

CDR3aa: CASRQTGTSGRTGELFF
CDR3nt: TGTGCCAGCAGGCAGACCGGGACTAGCGGGAGGACCGGGGAGCTGTTTTTT
v_gene: TRBV7-2
j_gene: TRBJ2-2
d_gene: TRBD2
abundance: few